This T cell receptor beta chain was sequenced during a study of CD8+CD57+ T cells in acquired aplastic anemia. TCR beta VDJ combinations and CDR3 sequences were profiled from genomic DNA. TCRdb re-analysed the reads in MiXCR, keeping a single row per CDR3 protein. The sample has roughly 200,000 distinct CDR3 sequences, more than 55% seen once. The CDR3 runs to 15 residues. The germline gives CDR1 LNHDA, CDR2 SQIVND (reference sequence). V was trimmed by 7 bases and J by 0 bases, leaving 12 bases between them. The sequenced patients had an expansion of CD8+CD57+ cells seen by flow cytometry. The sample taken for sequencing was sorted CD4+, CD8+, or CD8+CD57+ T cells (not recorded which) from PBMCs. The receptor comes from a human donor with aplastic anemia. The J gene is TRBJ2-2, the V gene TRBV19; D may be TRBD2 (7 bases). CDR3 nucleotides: TGTGCCAGTAATCCGCGGGGGCCGAACACCGGGGAGCTGTTTTTT. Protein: CASNPRGPNTGELFF.